This T cell receptor (beta chain) is drawn from a study of OX40 agonist ivuxolimab in advanced cancers. Study results and caveats: Certain nonresponding patients likewise had low normalized T-cell clonal expansion.

Comments on this clone: No antigen is known for it.

Germline CDR1 is KGHSH and CDR2 is LQKENI. Trimming took 3 bases from V and 7 from J; bases not matched to a gene: 11. The CDR3 length is 16 residues. Autoimmune disease history or systemic immunosuppression led to patient exclusion. TCRdb's copy holds only in-frame clones and misses some; the assay was immunoSEQ multiplex PCR. The table has 60,000 to 65,000 clones, 75% to 95% seen once. The specimen comprised CD4+ or CD8+ T cells sorted from blood, sampled in a trial of the OX40 agonist ivuxolimab. The TCR comes from an adult with an advanced solid tumor such as melanoma, head and neck, liver or kidney cancer. The rearrangement links TRBV18 to TRBJ2-2; 7 positions agree with TRBD2. CDR3 region: CASSPKLAALGGELFF. CDR3 bases: TGTGCCAGCTCACCGAAGCTAGCGGCTTTGGGCGGGGAGCTGTTTTTT.